These 22 T cell receptor beta chains share one sample of origin, sequenced in a study of T cells after yellow fever vaccination. TCRdb used MiXCR to reprocess the 5' RACE reads, holding one entry per CDR3 protein. The sample gives 350,000 to 550,000 distinct CDR3 sequences, over 15% of which show up once; roughly a sixth is in the top ten. Sample: PBMCs, taken before the yellow fever booster vaccination. The source is a young man who received the YFV17D yellow fever vaccine.

This clonotype has more than one count but fewer than ten. CDR3 bases: TGTGCCAGCAGCCCTCACCGGGACAGAAATGGCTACACCTTC. Translated: CASSPHRDRNGYTF. The rearrangement joins TRBV3-1 to TRBJ1-2; 7 bases match TRBD1. The CDR3 spans 14 residues. V was clipped by 4 bases and J by 6 bases; unmatched bases: 8. Germline V gene data show CDR1 as LGHDT and CDR2 as YNNKEL (reference sequence).

The genes are TRBV7-3 and TRBJ2-2, with no clear D. This CDR3 is 13 amino acids long. Germline assignment: CDR1 SGHTA and CDR2 FQGTGA. V was trimmed by 3 bases and J by 7 bases, leaving 9 bases between them. The CDR3 DNA is TGTGCCAGCAGCTTGGGATTCTACGGGGAGCTGTTTTTT. Translated, it gives CASSLGFYGELFF.

This clonotype was seen a few times. The rearrangement links TRBV7-3 to TRBJ2-3; 10 bases fit TRBD2. Looked up from germline, CDR1 is SGHTA and CDR2 is FQGTGA. J was trimmed by 9 bases and V by 5 bases; bases with no gene match: 14. CDR3 length: 16 residues. Written as DNA, the CDR3 is TGTGCCAGCAGCCCCTCTACTAGCGGGGAGACCAGGACGCAGTATTTT. It translates to CASSPSTSGETRTQYF.

This clonotype has a handful of counts. This chain connects TRBV9 to TRBJ1-1; 9 nucleotides agree with TRBD1. There are 16 residues in the CDR3. Germline V gives CDR1 SGDLS, CDR2 YYNGEE. Trimming cost V 4 bases and J 4 bases; bases outside gene matches: 11. DNA for the CDR3: TGTGCCAGCAGCCCCCGGACAGGGGATGAGGCCACTGAAGCTTTCTTT. The encoded protein is CASSPRTGDEATEAFF. The whole variable domain, filled in from reference TRBV9 and TRBJ1-1, reads DSGVTQTPKHLITATGQRVTLRCSPRSGDLSVYWYQQSLDQGLQFLIQYYNGEERAKGNILERFSAQQFPDLHSELNLSSLELGDSALYFCASSPRTGDEATEAFFGQGTRLTVV.

This clonotype occurred a few times. The gene calls are TRBV5-1 and TRBJ2-2; D possibly corresponds to TRBD2 (6 bases). The length of the CDR3 is 15 residues. V lost 6 bases, J lost 0 bases, and 12 bases lay in between. Per germline, CDR1 SGHRS and CDR2 YFSETQ. CDR3 region: CASKTGTSNTGELFF. In DNA, the CDR3 is TGCGCCAGCAAAACCGGGACTTCGAACACCGGGGAGCTGTTTTTT.

The chain's CDR3 is CASSYSTLSSGGAVGTDTQYF. The CDR3 DNA follows: TGTGCCAGCAGTTACTCAACTTTATCTAGCGGGGGGGCCGTGGGCACAGATACGCAGTATTTT. V is TRBV6-6 and J is TRBJ2-3; 12 bases are shared with TRBD2. J was trimmed by 1 base and V by 0 bases; bases with no gene match: 14. Germline values: CDR1 MNHNY, CDR2 SVGAGI (reference sequence). The CDR3 extends over 21 amino acids.

The chain links TRBV4-3 to TRBJ2-7; D call uncertain. Germline-derived CDR1 and CDR2 are LGHNA and YSLEER. V shed 0 bases and J shed 3 bases, with 15 bases lying between them. The CDR3 covers 16 residues. The chain's CDR3 is CASSQEWQLLYYEQYF. The CDR3, as DNA: TGCGCCAGCAGCCAAGAATGGCAACTCTTATACTACGAGCAGTACTTC.

This clonotype was observed many times. The J gene is TRBJ1-4, the V gene TRBV7-9; weak D call: TRBD1 (6 bases). V lost 5 bases and J 7 bases, leaving 20 bases between the germline ends. Per the germline V gene, CDR1 is SEHNR and CDR2 is FQNEAQ (reference sequence). The CDR3 has 16 residues. CDR3 nucleotides: TGTGCCAGCAGCCTCTCACCGACAGGCCTGGGTGAAAAACTGTTTTTT. Encoded protein: CASSLSPTGLGEKLFF.

This clonotype was seen a few times. This chain joins TRBV20-1 and TRBJ2-5; 7 nucleotides match TRBD1. CDR3 length equals 14 residues. Germline V gene lookup returns CDR1 DFQATT and CDR2 SNEGSKA (reference sequence). V was pared by 1 base and J by 5 bases, with 7 bases of the junction left unmatched. The CDR3 sequence is CSARVQGVRETQYF. Written as DNA, the CDR3 is TGCAGTGCTAGAGTTCAGGGGGTACGGGAGACCCAGTACTTC.

The gene calls are TRBV4-1 and TRBJ2-7; 8 nucleotides line up with TRBD1. Trimming took 5 bases from V and 5 from J; bases not matched to a gene: 11. Per the germline V gene, CDR1 is MGHRA and CDR2 is YSYEKL. The CDR3 consists of 15 residues. CDR3 coding DNA: TGCGCCAGCAGCACCAGACAGGGGACGGTTGACGAGCAGTACTTC. As protein: CASSTRQGTVDEQYF.

The rearrangement uses TRBV20-1 and TRBJ1-2; D uncertain. Trimming stripped 6 bases from V and 8 bases from J, with 16 bases between. The CDR3 covers 12 residues. Germline CDR1 DFQATT, CDR2 SNEGSKA (reference sequence). CDR3 in amino acids: CSAKEGIRGYTF. In DNA, the CDR3 is TGCAGTGCGAAGGAAGGGATTCGGGGCTACACCTTC.

This clonotype was picked up a small number of times. This chain joins TRBV2 and TRBJ1-5; D might be TRBD1 (6 bases). V was clipped by 3 bases and J by 5 bases, with 11 bases between them. The CDR3 totals 14 residues. The germline V gene has CDR1 SNHLY and CDR2 FYNNEI. The CDR3 sequence is CASSEHREDQPQHF. As DNA, the CDR3 is TGTGCCAGCAGTGAGCACAGGGAGGATCAGCCCCAGCATTTT.

This chain connects TRBV9 to TRBJ1-5; D not certain. CDR3 length: 16 amino acids. From germline, CDR1 is SGDLS and CDR2 YYNGEE. The V end lost 0 bases, the J end lost 1 base, and 11 bases lay between the germline ends. The CDR3 nucleotides read TGTGCCAGCAGCGTAGAGGGCGGGGAGAGCAATCAGCCCCAGCATTTT. Protein sequence: CASSVEGGESNQPQHF.

CDR3 in DNA: TGTGCCAGCAGAAGACTAGCGGGGGTAGTTGAGCAGTTCTTC. Encoded protein: CASRRLAGVVEQFF. The V call is TRBV2, the J call TRBJ2-1, with 12 bases lining up with TRBD2. In germline, CDR1 is SNHLY, CDR2 FYNNEI. V trimming: 6 bases; J trimming: 9 bases; junction bases outside the gene matches: 6. The CDR3 contains 14 residues.

This clonotype was detected a few times. The chain recombines TRBV6-6 with TRBJ2-2; D may correspond to TRBD1 or TRBD2 (6 bases each). Germline-derived CDR1 and CDR2 are MNHNY and SVGAGI (reference sequence). This CDR3 has 13 residues. Trimming removed 10 bases from V and 8 bases from J, with 17 bases in between. The CDR3 DNA is TGTGCCACAACTGGCGGGACAAAGGGGGAGCTGTTTTTT. Translation: CATTGGTKGELFF.

This chain uses TRBV5-1 with TRBJ1-1, with D perhaps matching TRBD1 (5 bases). In germline, CDR1 is SGHRS, CDR2 YFSETQ. The V gene lost 1 base and the J gene lost 4 bases, with 14 bases spanning the gap. The CDR3 has 15 residues. For the CDR3, the DNA is TGCGCCAGCAGCTTGATCGTGCAGGGTGGCACTGAAGCTTTCTTT. It yields the protein CASSLIVQGGTEAFF.

This clonotype has at least ten counts. Here the CDR3 reads CASSFRAGEQFF. The CDR3 DNA reads TGTGCCAGCAGCTTCAGGGCGGGTGAGCAGTTCTTC. The chain links TRBV5-5 to TRBJ2-1, with D perhaps matching TRBD1 or TRBD2 (5 bases each). V was shortened by 2 bases and J by 9 bases, with 9 bases between the two germline ends. The CDR3 covers 12 residues. Looked up from germline, CDR1 is SGHKS and CDR2 is YYEKEE (reference sequence).

This chain uses TRBV10-1 with TRBJ1-1, with 10 bases that match TRBD1. The CDR3 length is 16 residues. Germline values: CDR1 WNHNN, CDR2 SYGVQD (reference sequence). Trimming took 6 bases from V and 1 from J; bases not matched to a gene: 8. This CDR3 reads CASRPGTGDANTEAFF. CDR3 bases: TGCGCCAGCAGACCCGGGACAGGGGACGCGAACACTGAAGCTTTCTTT.

The chain recombines TRBV15 with TRBJ1-2; D remains ambiguous. V lost 1 base and J 2 bases, leaving 17 bases between the germline ends. CDR1 is LNHNV and CDR2 is YYDKDF in the germline V gene (reference sequence). The CDR3 loop spans 17 amino acids. The CDR3 is CATSRAASEAANYGYTF. The CDR3 coding sequence is TGTGCCACCAGCAGAGCCGCGTCGGAAGCGGCCAACTATGGCTACACCTTC.

This clonotype was seen a handful of times. The chain has TRBV7-6 and TRBJ2-1; no clear D. From germline, CDR1 is SGHVS and CDR2 FNYEAQ. The length of the CDR3 is 11 residues. Trimming cost V 6 bases and J 5 bases, with 5 bases left between them. The CDR3 here is CASRKNNEQFF. The CDR3 DNA reads as TGTGCCAGCAGGAAGAACAATGAGCAGTTCTTC.

This chain connects TRBV7-2 to TRBJ2-3, with 12 bases matching TRBD2. CDR3 length equals 14 residues. Trimming at V came to 5 bases and at J to 5 bases, leaving 2 bases not matched to a gene. In germline, CDR1 is SGHTA, CDR2 FQGNSA. The chain's CDR3 is CASSELAGGDTQYF. Here the CDR3 DNA reads TGTGCCAGCAGCGAACTAGCGGGGGGAGATACGCAGTATTTT.

This clonotype was picked up a small number of times. The rearrangement joins TRBV6-6 to TRBJ1-5; D gene uncertain. This CDR3 has 14 residues. Deletions cut 2 bases from V and 3 bases from J, with 8 bases between. Germline CDR1 MNHNY, CDR2 SVGAGI (reference sequence). The DNA for the CDR3 is TGTGCCAGCAGTTACGGTGGAGTCAATCAGCCCCAGCATTTT. This sequence encodes CASSYGGVNQPQHF.